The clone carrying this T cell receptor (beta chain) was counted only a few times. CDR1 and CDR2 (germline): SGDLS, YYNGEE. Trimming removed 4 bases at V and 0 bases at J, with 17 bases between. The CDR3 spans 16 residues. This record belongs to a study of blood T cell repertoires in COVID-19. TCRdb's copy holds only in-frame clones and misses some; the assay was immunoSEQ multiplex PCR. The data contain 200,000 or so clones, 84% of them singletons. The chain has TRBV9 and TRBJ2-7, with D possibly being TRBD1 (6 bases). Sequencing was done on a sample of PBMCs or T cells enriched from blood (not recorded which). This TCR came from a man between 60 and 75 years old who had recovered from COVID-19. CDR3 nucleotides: TGTGCCAGCAGCAGATTAGGACAGACAAGCTCCTACGAGCAGTACTTC. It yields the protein CASSRLGQTSSYEQYF. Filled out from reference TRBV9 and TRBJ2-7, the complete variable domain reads DSGVTQTPKHLITATGQRVTLRCSPRSGDLSVYWYQQSLDQGLQFLIQYYNGEERAKGNILERFSAQQFPDLHSELNLSSLELGDSALYFCASSRLGQTSSYEQYFGPGTRLTVT.